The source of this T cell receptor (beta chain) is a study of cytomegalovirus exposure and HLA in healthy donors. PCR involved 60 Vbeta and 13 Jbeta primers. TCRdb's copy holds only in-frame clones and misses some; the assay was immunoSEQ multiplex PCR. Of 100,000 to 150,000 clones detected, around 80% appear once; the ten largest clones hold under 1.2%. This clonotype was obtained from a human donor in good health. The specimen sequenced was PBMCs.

The CDR3 loop is CASRPPGQGYEQYF. For the CDR3, the DNA is TGTGCCAGCAGGCCACCGGGACAGGGCTACGAGCAGTACTTC. This chain links TRBV6-1 with TRBJ2-7; 9 nucleotides align to TRBD1. The CDR3 is 14 residues long. The germline gives CDR1 MNHNS, CDR2 SASEGT. V gave up 6 bases and J gave up 3 bases; unmatched junction bases: 6.